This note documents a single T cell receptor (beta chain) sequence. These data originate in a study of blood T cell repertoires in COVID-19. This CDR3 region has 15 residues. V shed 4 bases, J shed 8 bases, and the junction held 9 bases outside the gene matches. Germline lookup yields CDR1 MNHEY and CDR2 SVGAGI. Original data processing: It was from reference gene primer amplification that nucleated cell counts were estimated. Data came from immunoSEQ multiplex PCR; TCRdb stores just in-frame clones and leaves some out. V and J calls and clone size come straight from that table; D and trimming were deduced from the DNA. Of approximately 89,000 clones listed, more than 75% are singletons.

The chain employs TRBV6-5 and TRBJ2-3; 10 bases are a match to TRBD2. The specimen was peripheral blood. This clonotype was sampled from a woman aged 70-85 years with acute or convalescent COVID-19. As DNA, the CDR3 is TGTGCCAGCAGTTTAGGAAGCGGGGGGGCCGGTACGCAGTATTTT. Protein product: CASSLGSGGAGTQYF.